The next 21 T cell receptor beta chains were all read from a single sample in a study of blood T cell repertoires in COVID-19. TCRdb's copy holds only in-frame clones and misses some; the assay was immunoSEQ multiplex PCR. The table records fewer than 250,000 clones, around 80% of them present only once. The sample comprised peripheral blood. The receptors were sampled from a woman of 80 years or more with COVID-19, enrolled during active disease.

The V and J genes are TRBV5-4 and TRBJ1-4; D is uncertain. The CDR3 is made up of 15 amino acids. Germline-derived CDR1 and CDR2 are SGHNT and YYREEE (reference sequence). V gave up 3 bases and J gave up 7 bases, with 16 bases separating them. This CDR3 reads CASSSSTGFGEKLFF. The CDR3 DNA is TGTGCCAGCAGCTCTTCAACGGGGTTTGGTGAAAAACTGTTTTTT.

CDR3 coding DNA: TGTGCCAGCAGCCGCGCAGGGGGCGCAGGCGGCTACACCTTC. The encoded protein is CASSRAGGAGGYTF. The V call is TRBV7-9, the J call TRBJ1-2; 8 bases agree with TRBD1. Per germline, CDR1 SEHNR and CDR2 FQNEAQ (reference sequence). V was clipped by 5 bases and J by 8 bases; unmatched bases: 10. CDR3 length: 14 residues.

This clone was observed a single time. The chain uses TRBV4-3 and TRBJ2-1; perhaps TRBD1 as D (5 bases). Trimming removed 2 bases at V and 3 bases at J, with 11 bases between. CDR1 is LGHNA and CDR2 is YSLEER in the germline V gene. CDR3 length: 15 amino acids. CDR3 nucleotides: TGCGCCAGCAGCCAACAGGGTGCCGTCTACAATGAGCAGTTCTTC. This encodes CASSQQGAVYNEQFF.

The chain couples TRBV2 to TRBJ1-1; TRBD1 agrees at 7 bases. With 4 bases clipped from V and 5 bases from J, the junction kept 4 bases outside the gene matches. The germline CDR1 and CDR2 sequences are SNHLY and FYNNEI. This CDR3 comprises 13 residues. The CDR3 loop reads CASSGQGRTEAFF. The CDR3 coding sequence is TGTGCCAGCAGTGGACAGGGTAGGACTGAAGCTTTCTTT. Drawing the rest from reference TRBV2 and TRBJ1-1, the complete variable domain is EPEVTQTPSHQVTQMGQEVILRCVPISNHLYFYWYRQILGQKVEFLVSFYNNEISEKSEIFDDQFSVERPDGSNFTLKIRSTKLEDSAMYFCASSGQGRTEAFFGQGTRLTVV.

This clone showed up just a few times. This chain uses TRBV7-6 with TRBJ1-1; 7 bases line up with TRBD1. Germline CDR1 and CDR2: SGHVS and FNYEAQ. J lost 6 bases, V lost 5 bases, and 15 bases had no gene match. The CDR3 covers 16 residues. Here the CDR3 reads CASSPRQLRQGSEAFF. The CDR3 DNA reads TGTGCCAGCAGCCCCCGTCAGCTCAGACAGGGCTCTGAAGCTTTCTTT.

This clone has a handful of counts. The chain carries TRBV30 and TRBJ2-5, with 10 nucleotides matching TRBD1. This CDR3 has 15 residues. Germline trimming cut 2 bases from V and 5 bases from J; bases unmatched to any gene: 8. Germline V CDR1 and CDR2: GTSNPN, SVGIG (reference sequence). DNA of the CDR3: TGTGCCTGGAGTTTAGACAGGGGGCGCAGGGAGACCCAGTACTTC. It is translated as CAWSLDRGRRETQYF.

The chain couples TRBV10-2 to TRBJ2-1, with 14 bases lining up with TRBD2. V trimming: 9 bases; J trimming: 6 bases; junction bases outside the gene matches: 1. CDR1 is WSHSY, CDR2 SAAADI, per germline. The length of the CDR3 is 13 residues. CDR3 amino acids: CARGLAGGNEQFF. The CDR3 DNA follows: TGCGCCAGAGGACTAGCGGGGGGCAATGAGCAGTTCTTC.

This sequence joins TRBV27 and TRBJ1-6, with D perhaps matching TRBD1 (5 bases). From germline, CDR1 is MNHEY and CDR2 SMNVEV (reference sequence). This CDR3 contains 15 residues. Trimming shortened V by 6 bases and J by 8 bases, and 17 bases separated the two germline ends. The CDR3 region is CASRILQVRDSPLHF. In DNA, the CDR3 is TGTGCCAGCAGAATACTACAGGTCAGGGATTCACCCCTCCACTTT.

This clone was found once. V usage is TRBV6-2 or TRBV6-3 and J usage is TRBJ1-1; the D is unclear. Germline V CDR1 and CDR2: MNHEY, SVGEGT. V was clipped by 0 bases and J by 5 bases, with 7 bases between them. This CDR3 region has 13 residues. The CDR3 sequence is CASSYSEGTEAFF. Written as DNA, the CDR3 is TGTGCCAGCAGTTACTCAGAGGGTACTGAAGCTTTCTTT.

The gene calls are TRBV9 and TRBJ1-6; D possibly corresponds to TRBD1 (5 bases). This CDR3 is 12 amino acids long. CDR1 and CDR2 (germline): SGDLS, YYNGEE. Trimming pared 7 bases from V and 9 bases from J, leaving 11 bases between. The CDR3 DNA reads TGTGCCAGCCAGGGATGGGGTTCACCCCTCCACTTT. Its protein is CASQGWGSPLHF.

The chain has TRBV5-5 and TRBJ2-7; 7 nucleotides line up with TRBD2. This CDR3 region has 13 residues. Looked up from germline, CDR1 is SGHKS and CDR2 is YYEKEE (reference sequence). V trimming: 4 bases; J trimming: 7 bases; junction bases outside the gene matches: 8. CDR3 nucleotides: TGTGCCAGCAGCCTGGACCCCGGGAGGGAGCAGTACGTC. Encoded protein: CASSLDPGREQYV.

The chain uses TRBV6-5 and TRBJ1-1; D ambiguous. Germline V gene data show CDR1 as MNHEY and CDR2 as SVGAGI. V lost 6 bases and J 4 bases, leaving 12 bases between the germline ends. The CDR3 extends over 13 amino acids. The CDR3 sequence: CASRVQQFTEAFF. In DNA form, the CDR3 reads TGTGCCAGCAGGGTACAACAGTTCACTGAAGCTTTCTTT.

J is TRBJ1-1 and V is TRBV6-2 or TRBV6-3, with 10 bases lining up with TRBD1. There are 15 residues in the CDR3. J gave up 4 bases and V 0 bases, and 2 bases lay outside the gene matches. Germline assignment: CDR1 MNHEY and CDR2 SVGEGT. The CDR3 loop reads CASSYSRDRGTEAFF. The DNA of the CDR3 is TGTGCCAGCAGTTACTCCCGGGACAGGGGCACTGAAGCTTTCTTT.

This chain connects TRBV4-2 to TRBJ1-5; TRBD1 agrees at 9 bases. The CDR3 contains 14 residues. V was pared by 3 bases and J by 7 bases, with 4 bases of the junction left unmatched. The germline V gene encodes CDR1 LGHNA and CDR2 YNFKEQ. The CDR3 loop is CASSQGQGGQPQHF. DNA of the CDR3: TGTGCCAGCAGCCAGGGACAGGGCGGCCAGCCCCAGCATTTT.

The genes are TRBV2 and TRBJ1-3, with D perhaps TRBD1 (6 bases). The germline V gene has CDR1 SNHLY and CDR2 FYNNEI. This CDR3 region has 14 residues. Trimming removed 9 bases from V and 3 bases from J, with 15 bases in between. In DNA, the CDR3 is TGTGCCAGTGAAGGGGGTAACGATGGAAACACCATATATTTT. Translated, it gives CASEGGNDGNTIYF.

This sequence joins TRBV5-1 and TRBJ1-1; no clear D gene. CDR1 is SGHRS and CDR2 is YFSETQ in the germline V gene. The CDR3 is 14 amino acids. V was shortened by 7 bases and J by 3 bases, with 16 bases between the two germline ends. The CDR3, as DNA: TGCGCCAGCGGAACCCTACCGGGGTACACTGAAGCTTTCTTT. This codes for CASGTLPGYTEAFF.

This clone appeared once. V gene TRBV19 combines with J gene TRBJ2-5, with 10 bases that match TRBD1. Trimming at V came to 9 bases and at J to 5 bases, leaving 6 bases not matched to a gene. The CDR3 totals 13 residues. Germline loops: CDR1 LNHDA, CDR2 SQIVND (reference sequence). CDR3 sequence reads: CASRTGGEETQYF. In DNA form, the CDR3 reads TGTGCCAGCCGGACAGGGGGTGAGGAGACCCAGTACTTC.

This chain joins TRBV3-1 (or the pseudogene TRBV3-2) and TRBJ2-7, with D perhaps TRBD1 (6 bases). Per the germline V gene, CDR1 is LGHDT and CDR2 is YNNKEL (reference sequence). The CDR3 loop spans 14 amino acids. Deletions cut 1 base from V and 6 bases from J, with 13 bases between. CDR3 DNA sequence: TGTGCCAGCAGCCAAGGGCTCGGACAGAGCGAGCAGTACGTC. Its protein product is CASSQGLGQSEQYV.

J is TRBJ1-1 and V is TRBV28, with D possibly matching TRBD1 (6 bases). Germline V gives CDR1 MDHEN, CDR2 SYDVKM. The CDR3 covers 15 residues. With 5 bases removed from V and 0 bases from J, the gap between germline ends came to 13 bases. This CDR3 is CASSEDRIMNTEAFF. In nucleotides, the CDR3 is TGTGCCAGCAGTGAGGACAGAATAATGAACACTGAAGCTTTCTTT.

The chain uses TRBV7-6 and TRBJ1-1; 8 positions match TRBD1. Germline CDR1 reads SGHVS; CDR2 reads FNYEAQ. There are 15 residues in the CDR3. V gave up 5 bases and J gave up 5 bases; unmatched junction bases: 10. For the CDR3, the DNA is TGTGCCAGCAGCCTAAATCAGGGGGCTCAAACTGAAGCTTTCTTT. This encodes CASSLNQGAQTEAFF.

The chain is built from TRBV2 and TRBJ1-3; D is undetermined. V lost 4 bases and J 2 bases, leaving 9 bases between the germline ends. CDR1 is SNHLY and CDR2 is FYNNEI in the germline V gene. This CDR3 has 14 amino acids. CDR3 sequence reads: CASSAGSTGNTIYF. Here the CDR3 DNA reads TGTGCCAGCAGTGCGGGTTCGACTGGAAACACCATATATTTT.